A single sample gave rise to the 6 T cell receptor beta chains below, sequenced in a study of early T cells in non-severe SARS-CoV-2 infection. TCRdb fed the 5' RACE reads into MiXCR, producing one record per CDR3 protein. The sample contains tens of thousands of distinct CDR3 sequences, about 6.4% of which appear only once. This specimen consisted of whole blood, obtained at baseline. The receptors stem from an adult who was a healthcare worker with PCR-confirmed SARS-CoV-2 infection or an uninfected control (not recorded which).

This clonotype came up many times. The V gene is TRBV20-1, the J gene TRBJ2-1; TRBD2 aligns across 11 bases. J was trimmed by 0 bases and V by 0 bases; bases with no gene match: 7. The CDR3 runs to 18 residues. Germline V CDR1 and CDR2: DFQATT, SNEGSKA (reference sequence). For the CDR3, the DNA is TGCAGTGCTAGAGATGACGCTAGCGGGGGGTTCTCCTACAATGAGCAGTTCTTC. Protein product: CSARDDASGGFSYNEQFF.

In regard to this clonotype: One junction end disagrees with the germline gene, perhaps due to a read error. The chain links TRBV12-5 to TRBJ2-3; 8 bases match TRBD1. Germline V gene sequence: CDR1 LGHNT, CDR2 FRNRAP. This CDR3 contains 13 residues. The CDR3 DNA reads as TGTGCTAGTGGTTCCCAGGGGGCGGATATGCAGTATTTT. Protein sequence: CASGSQGADMQYF.

This clonotype appeared many times. This rearrangement joins TRBV12-3 or TRBV12-4 to TRBJ2-3; TRBD1 matches 9 bases. V trimming: 5 bases; J trimming: 4 bases; junction bases outside the gene matches: 4. The CDR3 runs 14 residues. CDR3 sequence (DNA): TGTGCCAGCAGTGGGACAGGGAAAGCAGATACGCAGTATTTT. Translation: CASSGTGKADTQYF.

This clonotype was seen ten or more times. The genes are TRBV4-3 and TRBJ2-3; 9 bases map to TRBD1. The CDR3 is 18 residues long. Germline CDR1 reads LGHNA; CDR2 reads YSLEER. V lost 3 bases, J lost 2 bases, and 12 bases stayed unmatched. For the CDR3, the DNA is TGCGCCAGCAGCCAGGGACTCGGGACAGGGCTAACCACAGATACGCAGTATTTT. Its translation: CASSQGLGTGLTTDTQYF.

There are a few counts of this clonotype. CDR3 protein: CASSQEYGYTF. DNA for the CDR3: TGTGCCAGCAGCCAAGAATACGGCTACACCTTC. The genes are TRBV3-1 and TRBJ1-2, with D unresolved. Germline V CDR1 and CDR2: LGHDT, YNNKEL (reference sequence). The germline V and J ends were trimmed by 0 bases and 8 bases, with 4 bases remaining between them. This CDR3 comprises 11 residues.

This clonotype was seen a handful of times. This chain connects TRBV12-3 or TRBV12-4 to TRBJ1-1; no reliable D call. Trimming took off 10 bases at V and 10 bases at J, with 22 bases between the two ends. The CDR3 extends over 13 amino acids. The CDR3 sequence is CATKPRSPVGAFF. The CDR3 DNA is TGTGCCACGAAACCCCGGAGTCCAGTGGGAGCTTTCTTT.